The source of this T cell receptor beta chain is a study of shared clonotypes between healthy human individuals. The study's findings and limits: What naive subsets generally showed was a larger estimated richness than memory subsets showed. Sharing of clonotypes among donors was expected to vary with sequencing depth. When compared with the clonotypes that were shared by all four sorted-subset donors, the non-shared clonotypes turned out to have lower generation probabilities.

Sequencing used immunoSEQ multiplex PCR; TCRdb keeps in-frame clones, though not all of them. The data contain around 1,100,000 clones, approximately 75% of them singletons. Regarding this clone: Antigen specificity is unknown.

Looked up from germline, CDR1 is SGHDT and CDR2 is YYEEEE. There are 14 residues in the CDR3. Trimming removed 4 bases at V and 6 bases at J, with 14 bases between. This TCR was recovered from a man between 18 and 29 years old in good health. Some clones in this sample may be carry-over from other donors' samples. Material: memory CD4+ T cells from PBMCs. The subset was: CD45RA-negative fraction. The chain couples TRBV5-6 to TRBJ2-1; D gene unclear. In DNA form, the CDR3 reads TGTGCCAGCAGCCCCCGGCCTTCGGCCAATGAGCAGTTCTTC. It is translated as CASSPRPSANEQFF.